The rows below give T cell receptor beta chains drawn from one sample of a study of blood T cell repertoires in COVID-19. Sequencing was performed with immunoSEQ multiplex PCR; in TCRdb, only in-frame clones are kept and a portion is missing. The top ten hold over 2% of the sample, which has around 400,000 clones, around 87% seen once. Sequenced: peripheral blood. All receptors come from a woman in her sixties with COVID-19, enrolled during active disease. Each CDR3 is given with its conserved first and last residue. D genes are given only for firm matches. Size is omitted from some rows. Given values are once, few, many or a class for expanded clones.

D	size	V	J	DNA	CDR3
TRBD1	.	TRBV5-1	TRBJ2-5	TGCGCCAGCAGCTTGGGCAGGGGGCTTGGGGAGACCCAGTACTTC	CASSLGRGLGETQYF
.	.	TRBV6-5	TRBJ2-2	TGTGCCAGCAGAACACCCATATACCCCGGGGAGCTGTTTTTT	CASRTPIYPGELFF
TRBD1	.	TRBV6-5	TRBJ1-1	TGTGCCAGCAGCCGGGGACAGGGGGCTGTGGGAGCTTTCTTT	CASSRGQGAVGAFF
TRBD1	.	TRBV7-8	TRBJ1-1	TGTGCCAGCAGCTTAGGGACAGGGGGAATCACTGAAGCTTTCTTT	CASSLGTGGITEAFF
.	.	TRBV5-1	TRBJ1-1	TGCGCCAGCAGCTTCACGGGGGGCACTGAAGCTTTCTTT	CASSFTGGTEAFF
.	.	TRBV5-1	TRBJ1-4	TGCGCCAGCAGCTACTCTGCAACTAATGAAAAACTGTTTTTT	CASSYSATNEKLFF
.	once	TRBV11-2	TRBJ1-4	TGTGCCAGCAGCTTAATGGGGCGCCGGACTAATGAAAAACTGTTTTTT	CASSLMGRRTNEKLFF
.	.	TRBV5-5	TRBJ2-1	TGTGCCAGCAGCCGGCCAGGGGACAATGAGCAGTTCTTC	CASSRPGDNEQFF
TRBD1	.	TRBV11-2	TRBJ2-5	TGTGCCAGCAGCTCCTTCGGGACAGGGCCTCAAGAGACCCAGTACTTC	CASSSFGTGPQETQYF
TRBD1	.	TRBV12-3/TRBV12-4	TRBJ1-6	TGTGCCAGCAGAGGACAGGGATCTTCACCCCTCCACTTT	CASRGQGSSPLHF
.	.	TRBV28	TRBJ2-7	TGTGCCAGCAGGACCCCAGCAGGGATGTCCTACGAGCAGTACTTC	CASRTPAGMSYEQYF
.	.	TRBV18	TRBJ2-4	TGTGCCAGCTCACCTGACAGAGAAAACATTCAGTACTTC	CASSPDRENIQYF
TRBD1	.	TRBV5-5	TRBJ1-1	TGTGCCAGCAGCTCCACCGGGACAGGGGGACGAACTGAAGCTTTCTTT	CASSSTGTGGRTEAFF
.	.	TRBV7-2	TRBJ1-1	TGTGCCAGCAGCTCTGTAGGGGGTAGTTCTGAAGCTTTCTTT	CASSSVGGSSEAFF
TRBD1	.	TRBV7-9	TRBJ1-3	TGTGCCAGCAGCCGACAGGGCCTCTCTGGAAACACCATATATTTT	CASSRQGLSGNTIYF
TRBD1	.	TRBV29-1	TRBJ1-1	TGCAGCGCCAGACAGGGGAACACTGAAGCTTTCTTT	CSARQGNTEAFF
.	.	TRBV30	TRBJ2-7	TGTGCCTGGGGGGGGGTAAAGGACAGGGCCTACGAGCAGTACTTC	CAWGGVKDRAYEQYF
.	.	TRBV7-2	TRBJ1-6	TGTGCCAGCAGCCTCCAACAGAGCTCCTATAATTCACCCCTCCACTTT	CASSLQQSSYNSPLHF
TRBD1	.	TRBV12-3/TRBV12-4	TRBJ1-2	TGTGCCAGCAGAAGACAGGGGGCGGGCGGCTACACCTTC	CASRRQGAGGYTF
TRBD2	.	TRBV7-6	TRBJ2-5	TGTGCCAGCAGCTTTTTTTCCCGACGGGGGGGCGCAGAGACCCAGTACTTC	CASSFFSRRGGAETQYF
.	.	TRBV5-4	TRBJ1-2	TGTGCCAGCAGCCCTCCAGGGGTAAGAGGCTACACCTTC	CASSPPGVRGYTF
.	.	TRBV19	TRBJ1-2	TGTGCCAGTAGTATCCCCGGGACTAACTATGGCTACACCTTC	CASSIPGTNYGYTF
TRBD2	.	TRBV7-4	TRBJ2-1	TGTGCCAGCAGCTTAGCGAGCGGGAGTAGTTACAATGAGCAGTTCTTC	CASSLASGSSYNEQFF